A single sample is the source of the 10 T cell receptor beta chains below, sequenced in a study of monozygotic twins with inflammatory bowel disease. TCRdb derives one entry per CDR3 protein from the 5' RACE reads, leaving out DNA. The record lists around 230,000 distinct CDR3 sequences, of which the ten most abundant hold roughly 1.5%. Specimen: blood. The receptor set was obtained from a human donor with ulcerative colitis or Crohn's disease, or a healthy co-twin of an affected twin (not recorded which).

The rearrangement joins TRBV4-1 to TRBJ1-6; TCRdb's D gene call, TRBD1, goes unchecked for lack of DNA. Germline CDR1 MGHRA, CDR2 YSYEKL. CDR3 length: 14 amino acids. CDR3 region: CASSQGRGISPLHF.

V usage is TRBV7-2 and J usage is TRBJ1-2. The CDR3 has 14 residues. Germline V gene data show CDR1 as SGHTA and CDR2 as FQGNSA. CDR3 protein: CASSRDAMASGYTF.

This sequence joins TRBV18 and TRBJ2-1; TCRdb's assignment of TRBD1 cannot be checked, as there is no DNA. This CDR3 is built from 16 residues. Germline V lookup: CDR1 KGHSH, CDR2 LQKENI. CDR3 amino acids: CASSPPRGQSHNEQFF.

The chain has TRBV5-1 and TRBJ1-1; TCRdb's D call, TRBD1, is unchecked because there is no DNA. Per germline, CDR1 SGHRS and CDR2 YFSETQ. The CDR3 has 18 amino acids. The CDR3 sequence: CASSSRGGTGYLNTEAFF.

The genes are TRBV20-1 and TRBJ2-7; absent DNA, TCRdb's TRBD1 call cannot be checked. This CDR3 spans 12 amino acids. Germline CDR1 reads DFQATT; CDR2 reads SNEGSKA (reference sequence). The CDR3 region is CSARVSIYEQYF.

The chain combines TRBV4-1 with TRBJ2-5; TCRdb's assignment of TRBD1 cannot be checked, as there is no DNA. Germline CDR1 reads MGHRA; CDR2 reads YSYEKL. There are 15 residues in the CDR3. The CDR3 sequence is CASSQGQGNQETQYF.

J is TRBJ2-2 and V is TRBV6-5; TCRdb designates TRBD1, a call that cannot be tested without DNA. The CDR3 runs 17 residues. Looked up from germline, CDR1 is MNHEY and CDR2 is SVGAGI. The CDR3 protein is CASSYSIRVANTGELSF.

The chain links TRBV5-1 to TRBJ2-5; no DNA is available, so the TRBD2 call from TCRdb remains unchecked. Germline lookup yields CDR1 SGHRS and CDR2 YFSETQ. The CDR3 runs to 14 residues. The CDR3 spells CASRRQGYQETQYF.

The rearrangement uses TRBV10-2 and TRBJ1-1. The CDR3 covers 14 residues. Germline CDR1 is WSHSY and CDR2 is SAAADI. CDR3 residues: CASSDGVMNTEAFF.

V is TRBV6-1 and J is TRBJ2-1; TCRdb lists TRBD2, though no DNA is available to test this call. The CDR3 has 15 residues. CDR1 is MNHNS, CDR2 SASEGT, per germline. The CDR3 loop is CASGGLLLSYNEQFF.